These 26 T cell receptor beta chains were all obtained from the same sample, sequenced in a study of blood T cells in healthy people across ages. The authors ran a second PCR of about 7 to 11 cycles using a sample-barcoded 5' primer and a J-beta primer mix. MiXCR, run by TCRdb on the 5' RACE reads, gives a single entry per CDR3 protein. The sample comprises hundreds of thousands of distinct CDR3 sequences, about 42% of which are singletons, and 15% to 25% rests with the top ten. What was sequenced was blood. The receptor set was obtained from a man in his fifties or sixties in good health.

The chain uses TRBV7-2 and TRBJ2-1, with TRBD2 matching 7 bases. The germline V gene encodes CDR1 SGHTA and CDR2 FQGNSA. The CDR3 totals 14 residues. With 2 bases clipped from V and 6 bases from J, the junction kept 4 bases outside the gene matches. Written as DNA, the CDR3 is TGTGCCAGCAGCTTACCGGGACTAACCAATGAGCAGTTCTTC. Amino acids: CASSLPGLTNEQFF.

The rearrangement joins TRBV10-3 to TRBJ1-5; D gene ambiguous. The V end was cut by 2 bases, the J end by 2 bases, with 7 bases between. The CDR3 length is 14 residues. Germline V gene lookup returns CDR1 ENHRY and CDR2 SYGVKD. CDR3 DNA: TGTGCCATCAGTGAGGCGAGGGGCAATCAGCCCCAGCATTTT. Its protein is CAISEARGNQPQHF.

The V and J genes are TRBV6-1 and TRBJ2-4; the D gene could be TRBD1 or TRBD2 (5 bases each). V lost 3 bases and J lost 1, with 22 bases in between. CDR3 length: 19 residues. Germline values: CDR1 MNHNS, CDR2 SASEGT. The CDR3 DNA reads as TGTGCCAGCAGTGACGGTGGGGGTCCGGGAATGCTTGCCAAAAACATTCAGTACTTC. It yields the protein CASSDGGGPGMLAKNIQYF.

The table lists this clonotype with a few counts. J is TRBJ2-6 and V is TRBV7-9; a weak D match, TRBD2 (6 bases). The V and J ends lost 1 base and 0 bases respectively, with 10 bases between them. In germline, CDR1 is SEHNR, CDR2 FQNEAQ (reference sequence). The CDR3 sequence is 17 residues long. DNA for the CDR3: TGTGCCAGCAGCTTAGGGTTGGGGGGCTCTGGGGCCAACGTCCTGACTTTC. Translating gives CASSLGLGGSGANVLTF.

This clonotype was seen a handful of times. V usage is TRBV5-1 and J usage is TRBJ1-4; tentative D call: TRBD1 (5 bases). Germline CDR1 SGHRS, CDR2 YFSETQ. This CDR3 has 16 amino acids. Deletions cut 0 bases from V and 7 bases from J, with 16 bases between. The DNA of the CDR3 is TGCGCCAGCAGCTTGGATGGGACTGGTGGCGGTGAAAAACTGTTTTTT. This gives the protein CASSLDGTGGGEKLFF. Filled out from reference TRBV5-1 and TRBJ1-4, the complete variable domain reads KAGVTQTPRYLIKTRGQQVTLSCSPISGHRSVSWYQQTPGQGLQFLFEYFSETQRNKGNFPGRFSGRQFSNSRSEMNVSTLELGDSALYLCASSLDGTGGGEKLFFGSGTQLSVL.

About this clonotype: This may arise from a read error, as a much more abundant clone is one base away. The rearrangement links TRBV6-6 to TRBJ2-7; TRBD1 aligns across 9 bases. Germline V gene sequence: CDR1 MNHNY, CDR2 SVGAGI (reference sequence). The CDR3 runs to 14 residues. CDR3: CASSYGDRAYEHYF. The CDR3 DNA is TGTGCCAGCAGTTACGGGGACAGGGCCTACGAGCACTACTTC.

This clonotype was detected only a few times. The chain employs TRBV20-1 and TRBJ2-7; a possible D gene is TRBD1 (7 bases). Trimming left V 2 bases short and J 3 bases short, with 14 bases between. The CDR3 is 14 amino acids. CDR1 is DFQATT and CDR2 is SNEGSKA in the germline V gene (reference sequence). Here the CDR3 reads CSARTSGGGYEQYF. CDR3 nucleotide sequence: TGCAGTGCTAGAACCTCAGGGGGAGGCTACGAGCAGTACTTC.

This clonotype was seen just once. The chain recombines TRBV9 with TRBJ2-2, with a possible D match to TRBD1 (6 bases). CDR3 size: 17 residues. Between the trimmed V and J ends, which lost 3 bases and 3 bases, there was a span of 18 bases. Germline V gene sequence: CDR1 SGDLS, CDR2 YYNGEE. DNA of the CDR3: TGTGCCAGCAGCGCCGAGGCAGGGACAACCTACACCGGGGAGCTGTTTTTT. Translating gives CASSAEAGTTYTGELFF.

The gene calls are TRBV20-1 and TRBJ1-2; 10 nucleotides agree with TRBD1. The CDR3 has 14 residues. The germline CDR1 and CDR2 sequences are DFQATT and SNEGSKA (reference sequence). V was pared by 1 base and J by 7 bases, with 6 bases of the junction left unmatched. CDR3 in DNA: TGCAGTGCTAGAGGGGACAGGGGATATTTTGGCTACACCTTC. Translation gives CSARGDRGYFGYTF.

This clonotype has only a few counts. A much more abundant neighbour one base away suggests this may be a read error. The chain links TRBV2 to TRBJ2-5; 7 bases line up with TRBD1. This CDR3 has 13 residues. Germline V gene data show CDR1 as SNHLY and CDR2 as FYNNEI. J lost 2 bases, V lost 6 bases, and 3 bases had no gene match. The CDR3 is CASRQDRQETQYF. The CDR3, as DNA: TGTGCCAGCAGACAGGACAGGCAAGAGACCCAGTACTTC.

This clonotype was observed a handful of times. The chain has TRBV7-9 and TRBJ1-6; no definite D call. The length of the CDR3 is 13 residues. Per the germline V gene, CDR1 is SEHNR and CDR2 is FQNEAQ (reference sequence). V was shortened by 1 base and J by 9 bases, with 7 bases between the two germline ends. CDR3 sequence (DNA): TGTGCCAGCAGCTTAGAGGACGGTTCACCCCTCCACTTT. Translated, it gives CASSLEDGSPLHF.

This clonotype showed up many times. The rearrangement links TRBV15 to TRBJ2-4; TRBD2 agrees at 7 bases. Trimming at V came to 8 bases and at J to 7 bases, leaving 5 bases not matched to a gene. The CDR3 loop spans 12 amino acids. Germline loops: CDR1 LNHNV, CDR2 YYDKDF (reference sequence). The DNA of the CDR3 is TGTGCCACCGGGGGAGGGGAGAACATTCAGTACTTC. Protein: CATGGGENIQYF.

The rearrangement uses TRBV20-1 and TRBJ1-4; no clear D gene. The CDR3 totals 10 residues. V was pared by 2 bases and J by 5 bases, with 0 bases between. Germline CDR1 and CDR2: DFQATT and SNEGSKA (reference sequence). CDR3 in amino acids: CSARNEKLFF. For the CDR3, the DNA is TGCAGTGCTAGAAATGAAAAACTGTTTTTT.

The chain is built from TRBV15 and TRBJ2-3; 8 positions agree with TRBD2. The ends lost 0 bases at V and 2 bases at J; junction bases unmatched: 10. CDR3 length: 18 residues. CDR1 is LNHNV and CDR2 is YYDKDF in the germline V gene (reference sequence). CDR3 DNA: TGTGCCACCAGCAGAGAAATCGGGGGGGCTATATCCACAGATACGCAGTATTTT. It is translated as CATSREIGGAISTDTQYF.

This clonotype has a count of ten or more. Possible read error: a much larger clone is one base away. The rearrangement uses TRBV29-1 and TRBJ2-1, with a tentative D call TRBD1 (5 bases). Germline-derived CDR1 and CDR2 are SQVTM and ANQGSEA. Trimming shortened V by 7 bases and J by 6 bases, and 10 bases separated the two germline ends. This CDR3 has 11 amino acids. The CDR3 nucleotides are TGCAGCGGCCAGGGCGGCAATGAGCAGTTCTTC. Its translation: CSGQGGNEQFF.

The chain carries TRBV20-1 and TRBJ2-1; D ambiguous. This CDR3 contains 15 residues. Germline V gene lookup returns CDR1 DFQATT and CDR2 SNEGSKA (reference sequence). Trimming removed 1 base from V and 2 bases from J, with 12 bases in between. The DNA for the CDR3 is TGCAGTGCTAGAGGGGGAATATTCGCCTACAATGAGCAGTTCTTC. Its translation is CSARGGIFAYNEQFF.

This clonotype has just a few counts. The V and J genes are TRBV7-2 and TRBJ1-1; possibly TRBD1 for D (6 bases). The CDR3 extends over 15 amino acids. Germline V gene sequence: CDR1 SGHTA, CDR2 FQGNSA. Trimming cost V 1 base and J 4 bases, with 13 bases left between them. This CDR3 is CASSLEQGIPTEAFF. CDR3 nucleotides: TGTGCCAGCAGCTTAGAACAGGGAATCCCCACTGAAGCTTTCTTT.

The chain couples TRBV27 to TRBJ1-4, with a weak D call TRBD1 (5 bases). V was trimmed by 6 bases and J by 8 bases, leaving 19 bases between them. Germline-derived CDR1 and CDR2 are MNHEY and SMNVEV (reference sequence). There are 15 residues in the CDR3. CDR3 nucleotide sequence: TGTGCCAGCAGCTCCTTTGGGGCGGGGGAGGAAAAACTGTTTTTT. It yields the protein CASSSFGAGEEKLFF.

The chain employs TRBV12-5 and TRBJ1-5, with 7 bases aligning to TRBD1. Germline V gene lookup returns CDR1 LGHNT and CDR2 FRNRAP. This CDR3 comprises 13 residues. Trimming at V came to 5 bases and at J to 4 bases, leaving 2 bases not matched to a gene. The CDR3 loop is CASGRTGNQPQHF. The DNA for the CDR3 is TGTGCTAGTGGTCGGACAGGAAATCAGCCCCAGCATTTT.

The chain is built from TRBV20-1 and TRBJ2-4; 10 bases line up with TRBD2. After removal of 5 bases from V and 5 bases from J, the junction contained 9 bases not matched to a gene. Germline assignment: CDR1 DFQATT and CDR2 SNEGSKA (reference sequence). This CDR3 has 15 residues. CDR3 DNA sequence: TGCAGTGCTCCCAGGGTAGCGGGGGGCCAAAACATTCAGTACTTC. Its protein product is CSAPRVAGGQNIQYF.

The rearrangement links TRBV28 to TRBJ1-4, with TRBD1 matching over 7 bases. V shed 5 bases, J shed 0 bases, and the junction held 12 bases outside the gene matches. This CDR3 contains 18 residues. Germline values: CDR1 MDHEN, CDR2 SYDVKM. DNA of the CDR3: TGTGCCAGCAGTGAAGGGGGGACAGCGATGGCAACTAATGAAAAACTGTTTTTT. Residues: CASSEGGTAMATNEKLFF. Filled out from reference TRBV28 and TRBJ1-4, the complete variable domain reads DVKVTQSSRYLVKRTGEKVFLECVQDMDHENMFWYRQDPGLGLRLIYFSYDVKMKEKGDIPEGYSVSREKKERFSLILESASTNQTSMYLCASSEGGTAMATNEKLFFGSGTQLSVL.

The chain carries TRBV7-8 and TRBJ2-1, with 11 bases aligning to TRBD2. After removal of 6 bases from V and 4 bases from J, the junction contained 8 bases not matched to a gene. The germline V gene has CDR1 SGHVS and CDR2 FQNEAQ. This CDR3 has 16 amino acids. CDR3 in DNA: TGTGCCAGCAGTCCACCGGGACTAGCGGCTTACAATGAGCAGTTCTTC. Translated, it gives CASSPPGLAAYNEQFF.

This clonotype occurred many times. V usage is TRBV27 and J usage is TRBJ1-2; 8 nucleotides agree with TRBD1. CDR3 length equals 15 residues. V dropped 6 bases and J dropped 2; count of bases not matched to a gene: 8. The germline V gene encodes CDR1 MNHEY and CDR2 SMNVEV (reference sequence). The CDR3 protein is CASRRQGATNYGYTF. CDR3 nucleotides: TGTGCCAGCAGACGGCAGGGGGCTACGAACTATGGCTACACCTTC.

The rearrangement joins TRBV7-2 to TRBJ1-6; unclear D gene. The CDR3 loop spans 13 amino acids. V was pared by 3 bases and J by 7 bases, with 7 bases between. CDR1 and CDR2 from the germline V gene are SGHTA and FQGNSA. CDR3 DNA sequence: TGTGCCAGCAGCTTGATATTAAATTCACCCCTCCACTTT. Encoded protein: CASSLILNSPLHF.

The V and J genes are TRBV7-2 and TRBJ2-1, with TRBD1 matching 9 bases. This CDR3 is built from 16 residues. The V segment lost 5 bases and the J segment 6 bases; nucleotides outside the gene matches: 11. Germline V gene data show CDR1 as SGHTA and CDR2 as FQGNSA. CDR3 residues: CASSRGTGWVPNEQFF. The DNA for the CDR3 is TGTGCCAGCAGCCGCGGGACAGGGTGGGTTCCCAATGAGCAGTTCTTC.

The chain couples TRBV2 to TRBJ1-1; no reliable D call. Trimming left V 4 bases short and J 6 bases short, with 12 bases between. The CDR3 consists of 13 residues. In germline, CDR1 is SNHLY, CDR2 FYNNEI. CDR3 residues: CASSVHGASEAFF. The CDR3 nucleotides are TGTGCCAGCAGTGTCCACGGTGCCTCTGAAGCTTTCTTT. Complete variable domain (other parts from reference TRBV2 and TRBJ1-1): EPEVTQTPSHQVTQMGQEVILRCVPISNHLYFYWYRQILGQKVEFLVSFYNNEISEKSEIFDDQFSVERPDGSNFTLKIRSTKLEDSAMYFCASSVHGASEAFFGQGTRLTVV.